The present T cell receptor beta chain was sequenced within a study of cytomegalovirus exposure and HLA in healthy donors. In this sample, this clone turned up once. Its matching antigen is unknown. The PCR was carried out with 60 Vbeta primers and 13 Jbeta primers. The data were produced by immunoSEQ multiplex PCR, yet TCRdb's version contains in-frame clones alone and is incomplete. The sample shows some 78,000 clones, 55% to 85% of them seen only once. Broader study findings: In most subjects, TCR beta sequences reportedly gave accurate predictions of HLA-A and HLA-B alleles.

V was trimmed by 5 bases and J by 4 bases, leaving 12 bases between them. The CDR3 totals 15 residues. The germline gives CDR1 MDHEN, CDR2 SYDVKM. The chain is built from TRBV28 and TRBJ1-6, with a possible D match to TRBD1 (6 bases). Material: PBMCs. The TCR comes from a woman in her 40s in good health and CMV-seropositive. The chain's CDR3 is CASSDTGSYNSPLHF. CDR3 DNA: TGTGCCAGCAGTGATACAGGGAGTTATAATTCACCCCTCCACTTT.